These T cell receptor beta chains were read from a single sample in a study of blood T cell repertoires in COVID-19. Measured with immunoSEQ multiplex PCR; TCRdb has only the in-frame clones, and not every one. The repertoire holds more than 300,000 clones, with 80% to 90% as singletons. Sequencing input: peripheral blood. The source of these receptors is a woman aged 45-65 years with acute or convalescent COVID-19. Each CDR3 is given with its conserved first and last residue. The D gene is left open where the match is weak. Expanded clones are given a class, and other clones once, few, many or no size at all.

CASSQERDRAFF,TGTGCCAGCAGCCAAGAGCGGGACAGAGCTTTCTTT,TRBV3-1/TRBV3-2,.,12,TRBJ1-1,TRBD1
CASSEQGLGVTEAFF,TGTGCCAGCAGTGAACAGGGGTTAGGTGTCACTGAAGCTTTCTTT,TRBV6-1,.,15,TRBJ1-1,.
CASSSPGGRETQYF,TGCGCCAGCAGCTCTCCAGGGGGTAGGGAGACCCAGTACTTC,TRBV5-1,.,14,TRBJ2-5,TRBD1
CASSLSGGGKNIQYF,TGTGCCAGCAGCTTATCAGGGGGCGGGAAAAACATTCAGTACTTC,TRBV7-3,.,15,TRBJ2-4,TRBD1
CASSYNGEGYGYTF,TGTGCCAGCAGTTATAACGGGGAAGGCTATGGCTACACCTTC,TRBV6-5,.,14,TRBJ1-2,.
CASSFYGINRGSGNTIYF,TGCGCCAGCAGCTTTTACGGAATCAACAGGGGATCCGGAAACACCATATATTTT,TRBV5-1,.,18,TRBJ1-3,TRBD1
CATSEPGLVNNEQFF,TGTGCCACCAGTGAGCCGGGACTAGTGAACAATGAGCAGTTCTTC,TRBV24-1,.,15,TRBJ2-1,TRBD2
CASTGQGTQPQHF,TGTGCCAGCACCGGACAGGGCACCCAGCCCCAGCATTTT,TRBV6-5,.,13,TRBJ1-5,TRBD1
CSASGLVDEQFF,TGCAGTGCTAGTGGCCTAGTCGATGAGCAGTTCTTC,TRBV20-1,.,12,TRBJ2-1,.
CASSESGTGRPGELFF,TGCGCCAGCAGTGAGTCAGGGACAGGGAGGCCCGGGGAGCTGTTTTTT,TRBV10-1,few,16,TRBJ2-2,TRBD1
CATSVGGGNEQFF,TGTGCCACCAGTGTGGGCGGGGGAAATGAGCAGTTCTTC,TRBV24-1,.,13,TRBJ2-1,TRBD2
CASTVGRGISGELFF,TGTGCCAGTACGGTGGGGAGGGGGATTTCCGGGGAGCTGTTTTTT,TRBV19,.,15,TRBJ2-2,.
CASSPGTGGNTGELFF,TGTGCCAGTAGCCCCGGGACAGGAGGGAACACCGGGGAGCTGTTTTTT,TRBV19,.,16,TRBJ2-2,TRBD1
CASSLVVGETQYF,TGCGCCAGCAGCTTGGTAGTCGGAGAGACCCAGTACTTC,TRBV5-1,.,13,TRBJ2-5,.
CASSLAGETEAFF,TGCGCCAGCAGCTTGGCTGGGGAGACTGAAGCTTTCTTT,TRBV5-1,.,13,TRBJ1-1,.
CASSIKASGSFPDTQYF,TGTGCCAGTAGTATTAAGGCTAGCGGGAGTTTCCCAGATACGCAGTATTTT,TRBV19,once,17,TRBJ2-3,TRBD2
CASSSPTGGQNEKLFF,TGTGCCAGCAGCTCCCCCACAGGTGGCCAAAATGAAAAACTGTTTTTT,TRBV7-9,.,16,TRBJ1-4,.
CASSYVGGTQPQHF,TGTGCCAGCAGTTACGTCGGGGGAACTCAGCCCCAGCATTTT,TRBV6-6,.,14,TRBJ1-5,.
CASSPQPTGNGANVLTF,TGTGCCAGCTCACCCCAGCCCACAGGGAACGGGGCCAACGTCCTGACTTTC,TRBV18,.,17,TRBJ2-6,.
CSASMGHTNYGYTF,TGCAGTGCTAGTATGGGACACACTAACTATGGCTACACCTTC,TRBV20-1,.,14,TRBJ1-2,.
CASSPRTSNDEQFF,TGTGCCAGCAGCCCCCGGACTAGTAACGATGAGCAGTTCTTC,TRBV7-2,few,14,TRBJ2-1,TRBD2
CATSDLGYRGDEQFF,TGTGCCACCAGTGATTTGGGTTACAGGGGCGATGAGCAGTTCTTC,TRBV24-1,.,15,TRBJ2-1,TRBD1
CASSQTQGGQPQHF,TGTGCCAGCAGCCAAACGCAGGGGGGCCAGCCCCAGCATTTT,TRBV16,.,14,TRBJ1-5,TRBD1
CASSKIKRQEQSNYGYTF,TGTGCCAGTTCGAAAATCAAGCGACAGGAGCAATCTAACTATGGCTACACCTTC,TRBV5-4,.,18,TRBJ1-2,.
CASSQGQNSPLHF,TGTGCCAGCAGCCAAGGACAGAATTCACCCCTCCACTTT,TRBV14,.,13,TRBJ1-6,.
CASSSSGGPLNEQFF,TGTGCCAGTAGTTCTAGCGGGGGCCCCCTTAATGAGCAGTTCTTC,TRBV19,.,15,TRBJ2-1,TRBD2
CASSRGTLTDTQYF,TGTGCCAGCAGCCGGGGAACACTCACAGATACGCAGTATTTT,TRBV7-9,.,14,TRBJ2-3,.
CASSQVAGFYNEQFF,TGTGCCAGCAGCCAAGTAGCGGGATTCTACAATGAGCAGTTCTTC,TRBV3-1/TRBV3-2,.,15,TRBJ2-1,TRBD2
CASSIGAEGAAKNIQYF,TGTGCCAGTAGTATCGGAGCGGAGGGGGCTGCCAAAAACATTCAGTACTTC,TRBV19,.,17,TRBJ2-4,.
CASSVGLAEYNEQFF,TGTGCCAGCAGCGTAGGACTAGCGGAATACAATGAGCAGTTCTTC,TRBV9,.,15,TRBJ2-1,TRBD2
CASSLTQGDTEAFF,TGTGCCAGCAGCTTGACTCAGGGGGACACTGAAGCTTTCTTT,TRBV5-6,.,14,TRBJ1-1,TRBD1
CASSAAGAVSYNEQFF,TGTGCCAGCAGCGCAGCGGGTGCCGTCTCCTACAATGAGCAGTTCTTC,TRBV7-9,few,16,TRBJ2-1,.
CASSYSDNEKLFF,TGTGCCAGCAGTTACTCGGACAACGAAAAACTGTTTTTT,TRBV6-6,once,13,TRBJ1-4,.
CASSLGQRAYEQYF,TGTGCCAGCAGCTTGGGACAGAGAGCCTACGAGCAGTACTTC,TRBV5-4,.,14,TRBJ2-7,.
CASKERVQNTEAFF,TGTGCCAGCAAGGAGAGGGTTCAGAACACTGAAGCTTTCTTT,TRBV6-5,.,14,TRBJ1-1,.
CASSIGAYSNQPQHF,TGTGCCAGTAGTATTGGGGCATATAGCAATCAGCCCCAGCATTTT,TRBV19,once,15,TRBJ1-5,.
CASSLGLAGGQETQYF,TGCGCCAGCAGCTTAGGACTAGCGGGGGGACAAGAGACCCAGTACTTC,TRBV5-1,few,16,TRBJ2-5,TRBD2
CASSWRDTQYF,TGTGCCAGCAGCTGGAGGGATACGCAGTATTTT,TRBV5-6,.,11,TRBJ2-3,.
CASSLTSGSGTGELFF,TGCGCCAGCAGCTTGACTAGCGGGAGTGGGACCGGGGAGCTGTTTTTT,TRBV5-1,.,16,TRBJ2-2,TRBD2
CSVPGQAANTGELFF,TGCAGCGTCCCGGGACAGGCAGCGAACACCGGGGAGCTGTTTTTT,TRBV29-1,.,15,TRBJ2-2,TRBD1
CASARLRTGGQPQHF,TGTGCCAGCGCCCGACTCCGGACGGGAGGTCAGCCCCAGCATTTT,TRBV6-5,.,15,TRBJ1-5,.
CASSIRDRALDTQYF,TGTGCCAGTAGTATTCGGGACAGGGCGTTAGATACGCAGTATTTT,TRBV19,once,15,TRBJ2-3,TRBD1
CASSFRGTAGNTIYF,TGTGCCAGCAGCTTTAGGGGGACGGCTGGAAACACCATATATTTT,TRBV5-6,.,15,TRBJ1-3,.
CASSFTRSYEQYF,TGTGCCAGCAGTTTTACTCGGTCCTACGAGCAGTACTTC,TRBV6-2/TRBV6-3,.,13,TRBJ2-7,.
CARSGGPPYNEQFF,TGTGCCAGATCGGGAGGTCCCCCCTACAATGAGCAGTTCTTC,TRBV19,once,14,TRBJ2-1,TRBD2
CASQRRGNTGELFF,TGTGCCAGCCAGCGGCGAGGGAACACCGGGGAGCTGTTTTTT,TRBV19,.,14,TRBJ2-2,.
CASSGGANEKLFF,TGTGCCAGCAGCGGAGGGGCGAATGAAAAACTGTTTTTT,TRBV12-3/TRBV12-4,.,13,TRBJ1-4,.
CASSRDRGTSGANVLTF,TGTGCCAGCTCAAGGGACAGGGGTACCTCTGGGGCCAACGTCCTGACTTTC,TRBV18,.,17,TRBJ2-6,TRBD1
CASSMAAGRQPQHF,TGTGCCAGTAGTATGGCGGCAGGGCGTCAGCCCCAGCATTTT,TRBV19,.,14,TRBJ1-5,.
CASSLIRQTNEQFF,TGTGCCAGCAGCTTAATAAGGCAGACTAATGAGCAGTTCTTC,TRBV7-8,once,14,TRBJ2-1,.